The 20 T cell receptor beta chains presented below share a single source sample, sequenced in a study of cytomegalovirus exposure and HLA in healthy donors. With 60 Vbeta and 13 Jbeta primers, the PCR was carried out. Clones were sequenced by immunoSEQ multiplex PCR, and TCRdb holds only the in-frame ones, with some missing. The sample lists 100,000 to 150,000 clones; around 69% were seen once. The source material was PBMCs. The receptors stem from a human donor in good health.

As concerns this clone: Mismatch with germline at one junction end may stem from a read error. DNA for the CDR3: TGTTCCAGCAGCCGAACAGGGGGCTATGGCTACACCTTC. This encodes CSSSRTGGYGYTF. The J gene is TRBJ1-2, the V gene TRBV7-9, with TRBD1 identical over 8 bases. From germline, CDR1 is SEHNR and CDR2 FQNEAQ (reference sequence). The CDR3 spans 13 residues.

The chain employs TRBV30 and TRBJ2-3; no clear D. The CDR3 sequence is 14 residues long. V was cut by 0 bases and J by 2 bases, with 9 bases left in between. Germline CDR1 and CDR2: GTSNPN and SVGIG (reference sequence). In DNA form, the CDR3 reads TGTGCCTGGAGTGTACTCGCGCTCACAGATACGCAGTATTTT. Translation: CAWSVLALTDTQYF.

This rearrangement joins TRBV2 to TRBJ2-3; possibly TRBD1 for D (6 bases). This CDR3 is 13 amino acids long. The V end was cut by 6 bases, the J end by 3 bases, with 10 bases between. The germline CDR1 and CDR2 sequences are SNHLY and FYNNEI. CDR3 bases: TGTGCCAGCAGGAGCAGGGGTACAGATACGCAGTATTTT. It codes for CASRSRGTDTQYF.

This clone showed up just once. The CDR3 DNA reads TGTGCCAGCAGCGTAGCTGTCGGGACAGGGCAACAAGAGACCCAGTACTTC. Translated, it gives CASSVAVGTGQQETQYF. This chain joins TRBV9 and TRBJ2-5; 9 nucleotides match TRBD1. Germline loops: CDR1 SGDLS, CDR2 YYNGEE. The CDR3 runs to 17 residues. J gave up 2 bases and V 0 bases, and 8 bases lay outside the gene matches.

V and J are TRBV6-5 and TRBJ2-7; D ambiguous. Trimming removed 8 bases at V and 0 bases at J, with 11 bases between. The CDR3 sequence is 13 residues long. Germline V lookup: CDR1 MNHEY, CDR2 SVGAGI. CDR3 amino acids: CASRLYTSYEQYF. CDR3 coding DNA: TGTGCCAGCCGTCTTTACACCTCCTACGAGCAGTACTTC.

A remark on this clone: The same CDR3 is also encoded by other DNA sequences in this sample. This rearrangement joins TRBV5-4 to TRBJ2-3, with TRBD1 matching over 11 bases. The germline CDR1 and CDR2 sequences are SGHNT and YYREEE (reference sequence). Trimming removed 3 bases from V and 3 bases from J; junction bases left unmatched: 6. CDR3 length: 16 residues. Written as DNA, the CDR3 is TGTGCCAGCAGCTCCGGGGGACAGGGGGGGACAGATACGCAGTATTTT. Its translation is CASSSGGQGGTDTQYF.

This clone is a singleton in its sample. The chain combines TRBV19 with TRBJ1-1; D is uncertain. The CDR3 contains 15 residues. Germline CDR1 and CDR2: LNHDA and SQIVND (reference sequence). V shed 4 bases and J shed 1 base, with 13 bases lying between them. CDR3 sequence (DNA): TGTGCCAGTAGTACCCTCCAACGGGGGAACACTGAAGCTTTCTTT. This codes for CASSTLQRGNTEAFF.

The count of this clone is one. The gene calls are TRBV27 and TRBJ2-1, with TRBD2 identical over 10 bases. The ends lost 5 bases at V and 8 bases at J; junction bases unmatched: 9. The CDR3 length is 15 residues. CDR1 and CDR2 from the germline V gene are MNHEY and SMNVEV (reference sequence). This chain's CDR3 is CASSLPSGSSDEQFF. The CDR3 coding sequence is TGTGCCAGCAGTCTTCCTAGCGGGAGTAGCGATGAGCAGTTCTTC.

This clone was counted once. The V call is TRBV27, the J call TRBJ2-5; D is possibly TRBD2 (5 bases). This CDR3 has 16 residues. Trimming removed 6 bases from V and 0 bases from J, with 17 bases in between. In germline, CDR1 is MNHEY, CDR2 SMNVEV (reference sequence). DNA of the CDR3: TGTGCCAGCAGACTTTATTATGCTAGCCACCAAGAGACCCAGTACTTC. This codes for CASRLYYASHQETQYF.

This chain uses TRBV29-1 with TRBJ2-1; tentative D call: TRBD1 (6 bases). The CDR3 runs 16 residues. Germline V gene lookup returns CDR1 SQVTM and CDR2 ANQGSEA. Trimming left V 3 bases short and J 2 bases short, with 17 bases between. CDR3 DNA: TGCAGCGTTGATGGTCGTGGGGGCGCGGCCTACAATGAGCAGTTCTTC. Amino acids: CSVDGRGGAAYNEQFF.

This clone appeared a single time. An end of the junction does not agree with germline; a read error may underlie this. The J gene is TRBJ2-5, the V gene TRBV6-1; 9 bases match TRBD1. The CDR3 contains 14 residues. Germline CDR1 reads MNHNS; CDR2 reads SASEGT. CDR3 nucleotide sequence: TGTGTCAGCGGGCGGACAGGGGCCGGGGAGACCCAGTACTTC. Its translation is CVSGRTGAGETQYF.

The chain has TRBV6-1 and TRBJ1-2, with TRBD1 matching 11 bases. The V and J ends lost 2 bases and 5 bases, in that order; junction bases with no gene match: 4. Germline lookup yields CDR1 MNHNS and CDR2 SASEGT. The CDR3 is 15 amino acids. Here the CDR3 DNA reads TGTGCCAGCAGTGAACGGACAGGGGGCGGGTATGGCTACACCTTC. Its translation is CASSERTGGGYGYTF.

The V call is TRBV11-3, the J call TRBJ2-3; 10 positions match TRBD2. Unmatched junction bases numbered 11, after V lost 5 bases and J lost 6 bases. The germline V gene has CDR1 SGHNT and CDR2 YENEEA. This CDR3 is built from 16 residues. The CDR3 region has the DNA TGTGCCAGCAGCCCATTACCGGGACTAGCGAAGGATACGCAGTATTTT. This translates into CASSPLPGLAKDTQYF. Full variable domain (outside the CDR3, taken from reference TRBV11-3 and TRBJ2-3): EAGVVQSPRYKIIEKKQPVAFWCNPISGHNTLYWYLQNLGQGPELLIRYENEEAVDDSQLPKDRFSAERLKGVDSTLKIQPAELGDSAVYLCASSPLPGLAKDTQYFGPGTRLTVL.

In the case of this clone: A junction boundary mismatches the germline segment, possibly from a read error. The CDR3 spells CSSSLVDRSPSYEQYF. The CDR3, as DNA: TGTTCCAGCAGCTTAGTGGACAGATCCCCCTCCTACGAGCAGTACTTC. V usage is TRBV7-9 and J usage is TRBJ2-7; D might be TRBD1 (6 bases). In germline, CDR1 is SEHNR, CDR2 FQNEAQ (reference sequence). CDR3 length equals 16 residues.

The chain uses TRBV4-3 and TRBJ1-2, with D perhaps TRBD1 (5 bases). Germline V gives CDR1 LGHNA, CDR2 YSLEER. This CDR3 region has 13 residues. The V gene lost 0 bases and the J gene lost 8 bases, with 10 bases spanning the gap. CDR3 bases: TGCGCCAGCAGCCAAGATCTATGGGGCGGCTACACCTTC. Its protein is CASSQDLWGGYTF.

The chain carries TRBV5-8 and TRBJ1-3; TRBD1 is a possible D gene (6 bases). Germline values: CDR1 SGHTS, CDR2 YDEGEE. V dropped 4 bases and J dropped 4 bases, with 9 bases sitting between them. The CDR3 has 13 amino acids. The CDR3 reads CASSPDRGNTIYF. The CDR3 DNA is TGTGCCAGCAGCCCGGACAGAGGAAACACCATATATTTT.

The chain combines TRBV6-5 with TRBJ2-7; a possible D gene is TRBD1 (6 bases). CDR3 length: 15 residues. CDR1 MNHEY and CDR2 SVGAGI come from the germline V gene. V lost 8 bases to trimming and J lost 2 bases, with 19 bases between them. The CDR3 region has the DNA TGTGCCAGCCGAAGGCTCGGCACAGGGACCTACGAGCAGTACTTC. Protein: CASRRLGTGTYEQYF.

The genes are TRBV30 and TRBJ2-5, with TRBD1 matching over 9 bases. The junction had 8 bases not matched to a gene; V was cut back by 4 bases and J by 5 bases. CDR3 length: 14 amino acids. Germline lookup yields CDR1 GTSNPN and CDR2 SVGIG (reference sequence). CDR3 DNA: TGTGCCTGGACCTCACAGGGGGCTGGGGAGACCCAGTACTTC. It is translated as CAWTSQGAGETQYF.

This clone was found a few times. The chain links TRBV6-1 to TRBJ1-2, with TRBD1 identical over 8 bases. CDR3 length equals 14 residues. V dropped 7 bases and J dropped 1; count of bases not matched to a gene: 5. Germline V lookup: CDR1 MNHNS, CDR2 SASEGT. CDR3 protein: CASTRTGSNYGYTF. Here the CDR3 DNA reads TGTGCCAGCACACGGACAGGGAGTAACTATGGCTACACCTTC.

This clone was seen a handful of times. V and J are TRBV28 and TRBJ2-4; TRBD1 agrees at 9 bases. The CDR3 totals 17 residues. Trimming cost V 4 bases and J 0 bases; bases outside gene matches: 7. Germline V gene sequence: CDR1 MDHEN, CDR2 SYDVKM. CDR3 nucleotides: TGTGCCAGCAGTTCGTTACCGGGACAGGGAGCCAAAAACATTCAGTACTTC. It specifies CASSSLPGQGAKNIQYF.